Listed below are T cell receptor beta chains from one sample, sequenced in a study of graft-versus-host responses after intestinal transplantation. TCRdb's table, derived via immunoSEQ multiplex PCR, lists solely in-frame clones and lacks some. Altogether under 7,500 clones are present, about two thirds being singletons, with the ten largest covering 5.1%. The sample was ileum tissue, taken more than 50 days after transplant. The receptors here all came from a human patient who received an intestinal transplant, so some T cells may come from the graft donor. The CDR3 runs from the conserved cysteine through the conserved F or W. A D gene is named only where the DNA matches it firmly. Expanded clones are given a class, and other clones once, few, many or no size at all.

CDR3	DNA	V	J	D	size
CASSVGGNNQPQHF	TGTGCCAGCAGCGTGGGGGGAAACAATCAGCCCCAGCATTTT	TRBV27	TRBJ1-5	-	-
CASSRQGGALYNEQFF	TGTGCCAGCAGCCGACAAGGGGGGGCCTTGTACAATGAGCAGTTCTTC	TRBV27	TRBJ2-1	-	few
CASNPRQASGELFF	TGTGCCAGCAATCCGAGACAGGCGTCTGGGGAACTGTTTTTT	TRBV6-5	TRBJ1-4	-	medium-sized
CASRGTSGVYNEQFF	TGTGCCAGCAGAGGGACTAGCGGGGTTTACAATGAGCAGTTCTTC	TRBV2	TRBJ2-1	TRBD2	-
CASSLQAGGYTF	TGTGCCAGCAGCTTACAAGCGGGGGGCTACACCTTC	TRBV7-8	TRBJ1-2	-	-
CASRATSSYNSPLHF	TGTGCCAGCAGGGCGACTAGCTCCTATAATTCACCCCTCCACTTT	TRBV14	TRBJ1-6	-	once
CASSDNRVVPETQYF	TGTGCCAGCAGTGACAACAGGGTAGTCCCAGAGACCCAGTACTTC	TRBV2	TRBJ2-5	-	-
CASSYAGGDTEAFF	TGTGCCAGCAGTTACGCGGGTGGAGACACTGAAGCTTTCTTT	TRBV6-5	TRBJ1-1	-	once
CASSERHGGSYGYTF	TGTGCCAGCAGTGAACGCCACGGGGGATCCTATGGCTACACCTTC	TRBV6-1	TRBJ1-2	-	-
CASSPMGTSRNEQFF	TGCGCCAGCAGCCCCATGGGGACTAGCCGCAATGAGCAGTTCTTC	TRBV4-3	TRBJ2-1	TRBD2	-
CASSLGQGERVRNYGYTF	TGTGCCAGCAGCTTAGGCCAGGGTGAAAGGGTGAGGAACTATGGCTACACCTTC	TRBV11-2	TRBJ1-2	-	-
CASSFTGMVPSTDTQYF	TGTGCCAGCAGTTTTACAGGGATGGTTCCTAGCACAGATACGCAGTATTTT	TRBV27	TRBJ2-3	-	few
CASSPDISGGLQETQYF	TGCGCCAGCAGCCCGGACATTAGCGGGGGGCTTCAAGAGACCCAGTACTTC	TRBV5-1	TRBJ2-5	TRBD2	few
CASSSTVLYGYTF	TGTGCCAGCAGCTCGACAGTCCTCTATGGCTACACCTTC	TRBV6-1	TRBJ1-2	-	-
CASSPGTGGDTQYF	TGCGCCAGCAGTCCCGGGACAGGGGGCGATACGCAGTATTTT	TRBV23-1	TRBJ2-3	TRBD1	-
CASSDDRGGQPQHF	TGTGCCAGCAGTGATGACAGGGGTGGTCAGCCCCAGCATTTT	TRBV6-1	TRBJ1-5	TRBD1	-
CASTGGATDTQYF	TGTGCCAGCACGGGGGGGGCAACAGATACGCAGTATTTT	TRBV9	TRBJ2-3	TRBD2	-
CASSSRGLGGETQYF	TGCGCCAGCAGCTCTAGGGGACTAGGGGGAGAGACCCAGTACTTC	TRBV5-1	TRBJ2-5	TRBD2	-
CASSRHIADRVGYGYTF	TGCGCCAGCAGCCGTCATATTGCCGACAGGGTTGGGTATGGCTACACCTTC	TRBV5-1	TRBJ1-2	TRBD1	-
CASSYSGGAKNIQYF	TGTGCCAGCAGTTACTCGGGAGGGGCCAAAAACATTCAGTACTTC	TRBV6-5	TRBJ2-4	TRBD2	large
CAWSVTFAMNTEAFF	TGTGCCTGGAGTGTAACTTTCGCAATGAACACTGAAGCTTTCTTT	TRBV30	TRBJ1-1	-	-
CASSAAGNSHSPLHF	TGTGCCAGCAGCGCGGCAGGGAATTCCCATTCACCCCTCCACTTT	TRBV9	TRBJ1-6	-	-
CASRQTSGRYNEQFF	TGTGCCAGCAGGCAGACTAGCGGACGATACAATGAGCAGTTCTTC	TRBV28	TRBJ2-1	TRBD2	-
CASSLEPGEVYGYTF	TGTGCCAGCAGCTTGGAACCGGGGGAGGTATATGGCTACACCTTC	TRBV5-4	TRBJ1-2	-	-
CASRPTSGALDEQFF	TGTGCCAGCAGGCCCACTAGCGGGGCTCTCGATGAGCAGTTCTTC	TRBV6-4	TRBJ2-1	TRBD2	few
CASSPQGNIQYF	TGTGCCAGCTCACCACAGGGGAACATTCAGTACTTC	TRBV18	TRBJ2-4	-	once
CASSVSGGNTDTQYF	TGTGCCAGCAGCGTTAGCGGGGGAAACACAGATACGCAGTATTTT	TRBV5-4	TRBJ2-3	TRBD2	-
CASSLQIRGEAFF	TGTGCCAGCAGCCTCCAAATCAGGGGTGAAGCTTTCTTT	TRBV9	TRBJ1-1	-	-
CSVEDWGQGLASDTQYF	TGCAGCGTTGAAGATTGGGGACAGGGGCTGGCATCAGATACGCAGTATTTT	TRBV29-1	TRBJ2-3	TRBD1	-
CASSAIYSDTQYF	TGCGCCAGCAGTGCGATATACTCAGATACGCAGTATTTT	TRBV10-2	TRBJ2-3	-	-
CASSFGGPQETQYF	TGTGCCAGCAGCTTCGGCGGGCCCCAAGAGACCCAGTACTTC	TRBV7-2	TRBJ2-5	-	-
CASSLLFADTQYF	TGTGCCAGCAGTTTATTGTTCGCAGATACGCAGTATTTT	TRBV27	TRBJ2-3	-	-
CASSPTGSRSGNTIYF	TGTGCCAGCAGCCCCACAGGGAGTCGGTCTGGAAACACCATATATTTT	TRBV28	TRBJ1-3	-	once
CASSQDQGEFNQPQHF	TGCGCCAGCAGCCAAGACCAGGGGGAATTCAATCAGCCCCAGCATTTT	TRBV4-1	TRBJ1-5	TRBD1	-
CSAGRAEAFF	TGCAGTGCTGGGCGGGCTGAAGCTTTCTTT	TRBV20-1	TRBJ1-1	-	-
CATRPPQGGYNEQFF	TGTGCCACCAGGCCCCCGCAGGGAGGCTACAATGAGCAGTTCTTC	TRBV15	TRBJ2-1	-	-
CASSFRGPRNQPQHF	TGTGCCAGCAGTTTCAGGGGCCCACGAAATCAGCCCCAGCATTTT	TRBV28	TRBJ1-5	-	few
CASSLASVAGGYSGELFF	TGTGCCAGCAGCTTAGCGTCGGTAGCGGGGGGGTATAGCGGGGAGCTGTTTTTT	TRBV7-8	TRBJ2-2	TRBD2	-
CASSYSLSENTEAFF	TGTGCCAGCAGTTACTCTCTTAGCGAGAACACTGAAGCTTTCTTT	TRBV6-6	TRBJ1-1	-	-
CAISEGDLGDSGYTF	TGTGCCATCAGTGAGGGAGATTTGGGGGACTCTGGCTACACCTTC	TRBV10-3	TRBJ1-2	-	-